The sample holds a few counts of the clone carrying this T cell receptor (beta chain). Its target is unknown. TCRdb called the 5' RACE reads again in MiXCR, with one record for every CDR3 protein. The repertoire includes 400,000 to 550,000 distinct CDR3 sequences, less than 25% of them detected once, and around 0.9% sits in the top ten. This sample is drawn from a study of identical twins. General study results and limits: High-abundance cord blood beta clonotypes had fewer insertions; memory repertoires showed none. When twins shared out-of-frame alpha sequences, those sequences had excess low generation probability.

There are 15 residues in the CDR3. V trimming: 0 bases; J trimming: 4 bases; junction bases outside the gene matches: 3. Germline CDR1 and CDR2: SGHTA and FQGNSA. The sample was also linked to a second study, of T cells expressing NK-cell markers. That source notes: Seven HCMV-seropositive donors and one seronegative donor made up the eight sequenced donors. In several experiments, an anti-gamma-delta TCR antibody restricted sorting to alpha-beta TCR T cells.

The sample comprised CD4+ T cells sorted from blood. The chain recombines TRBV7-2 with TRBJ1-5, with 7 bases matching TRBD1. The clonotype comes from a woman younger than 35 in good health. Here the CDR3 DNA reads TGTGCCAGCAGCTTAGCGGGGACAGTGAATCAGCCCCAGCATTTT. Protein: CASSLAGTVNQPQHF.